Sequencing of this TCR beta chain was carried out in a study of blood T cell repertoires in COVID-19. The CDR3 spans 15 residues. Germline loops: CDR1 SGHNT, CDR2 YENEEA. The V and J ends lost 0 bases and 2 bases respectively, with 10 bases between them. Generated by immunoSEQ multiplex PCR, the TCRdb table keeps only in-frame clones and is missing some. The sample lists roughly 500,000 clones, 75% to 90% occurring once. The sequence was collected from a woman aged 55-70 years who had recovered from COVID-19. Sequenced input: PBMCs or T cells enriched from blood (not recorded which). The gene calls are TRBV11-3 and TRBJ2-5; maybe TRBD1 (7 bases). In DNA, the CDR3 is TGTGCCAGCAGCTTAGAGGGGGGACAGCAAGAGACCCAGTACTTC. Its translation: CASSLEGGQQETQYF.